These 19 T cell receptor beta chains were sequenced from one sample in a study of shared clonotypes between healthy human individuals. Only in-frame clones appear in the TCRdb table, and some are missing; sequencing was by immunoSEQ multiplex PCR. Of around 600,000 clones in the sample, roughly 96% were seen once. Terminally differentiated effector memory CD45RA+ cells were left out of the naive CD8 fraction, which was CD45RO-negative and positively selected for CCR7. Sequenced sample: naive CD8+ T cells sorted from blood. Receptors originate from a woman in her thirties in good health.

CDR3 region: CASSLLGLPGHEQYF. The CDR3 nucleotides read TGTGCCAGCAGTTTATTGGGCTTGCCGGGCCACGAGCAGTACTTC. V usage is TRBV28 and J usage is TRBJ2-7; D not certain. Germline values: CDR1 MDHEN, CDR2 SYDVKM. Trimming took 1 base from V and 5 from J, leaving 15 bases between them. The CDR3 is 15 amino acids.

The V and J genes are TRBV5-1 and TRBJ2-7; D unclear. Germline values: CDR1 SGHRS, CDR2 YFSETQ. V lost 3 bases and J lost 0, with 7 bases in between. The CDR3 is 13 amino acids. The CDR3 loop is CASSSYGSYEQYF. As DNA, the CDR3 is TGCGCCAGCAGCTCATACGGCTCCTACGAGCAGTACTTC.

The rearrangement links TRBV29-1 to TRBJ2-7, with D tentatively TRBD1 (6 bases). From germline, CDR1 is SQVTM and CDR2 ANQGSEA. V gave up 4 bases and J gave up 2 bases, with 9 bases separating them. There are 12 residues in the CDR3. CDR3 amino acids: CSVASGAYEQYF. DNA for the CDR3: TGCAGCGTTGCCTCAGGGGCCTACGAGCAGTACTTC.

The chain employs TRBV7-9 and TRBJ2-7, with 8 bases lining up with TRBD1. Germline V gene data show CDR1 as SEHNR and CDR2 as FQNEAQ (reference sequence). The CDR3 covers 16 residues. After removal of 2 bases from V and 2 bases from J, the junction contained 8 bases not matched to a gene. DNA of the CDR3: TGTGCCAGCAGCTTACCCCAGACAGGGGACCCCTACGAGCAGTACTTC. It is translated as CASSLPQTGDPYEQYF.

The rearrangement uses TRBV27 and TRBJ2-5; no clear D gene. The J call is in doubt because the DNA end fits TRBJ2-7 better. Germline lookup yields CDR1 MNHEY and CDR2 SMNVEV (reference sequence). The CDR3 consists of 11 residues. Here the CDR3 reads CASKQASEQYF. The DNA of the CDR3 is TGTGCCAGCAAACAAGCCTCCGAGCAGTACTTC.

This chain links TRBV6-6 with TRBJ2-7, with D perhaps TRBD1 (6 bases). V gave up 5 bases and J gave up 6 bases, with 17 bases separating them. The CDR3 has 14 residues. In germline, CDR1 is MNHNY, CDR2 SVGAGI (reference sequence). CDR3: CASSPDRFGGEQYF. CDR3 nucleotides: TGTGCCAGCAGTCCCGACAGGTTTGGTGGCGAGCAGTACTTC.

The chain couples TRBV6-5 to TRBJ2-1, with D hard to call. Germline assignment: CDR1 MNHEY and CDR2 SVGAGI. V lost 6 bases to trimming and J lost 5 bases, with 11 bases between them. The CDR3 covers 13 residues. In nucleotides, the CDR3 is TGTGCCAGCAGCGACGGGCCCGACAATGAGCAGTTCTTC. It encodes CASSDGPDNEQFF.

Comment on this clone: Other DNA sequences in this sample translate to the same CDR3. CDR3 amino acids: CASSLDLGRVYEQYF. As DNA, the CDR3 is TGTGCCAGCAGCTTAGATCTGGGCAGGGTGTACGAGCAGTACTTC. The rearrangement joins TRBV11-2 to TRBJ2-7; possible D gene TRBD1, 5 bases. Germline-derived CDR1 and CDR2 are SGHAT and FQNNGV. The V gene lost 0 bases and the J gene lost 4 bases, with 13 bases spanning the gap. The CDR3 has 15 residues.

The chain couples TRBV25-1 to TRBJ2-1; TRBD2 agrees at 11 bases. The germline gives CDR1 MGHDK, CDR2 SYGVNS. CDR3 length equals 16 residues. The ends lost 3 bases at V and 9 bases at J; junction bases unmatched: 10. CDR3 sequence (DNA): TGTGCCAGCAGTGAGTTACTAGCGGGAGTGAACGGTGAGCAGTTCTTC. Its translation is CASSELLAGVNGEQFF. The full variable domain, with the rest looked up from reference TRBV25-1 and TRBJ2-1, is EADIYQTPRYLVIGTGKKITLECSQTMGHDKMYWYQQDPGMELHLIHYSYGVNSTEKGDLSSESTVSRIRTEHFPLTLESARPSHTSQYLCASSELLAGVNGEQFFGPGTRLTVL.

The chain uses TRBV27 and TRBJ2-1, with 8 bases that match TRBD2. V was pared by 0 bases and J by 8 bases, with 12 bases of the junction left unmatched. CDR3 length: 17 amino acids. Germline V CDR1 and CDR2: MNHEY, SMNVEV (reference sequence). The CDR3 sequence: CASSLSEGTRLLDEQFF. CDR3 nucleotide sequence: TGTGCCAGCAGTTTATCGGAGGGGACTAGGCTTTTGGATGAGCAGTTCTTC.

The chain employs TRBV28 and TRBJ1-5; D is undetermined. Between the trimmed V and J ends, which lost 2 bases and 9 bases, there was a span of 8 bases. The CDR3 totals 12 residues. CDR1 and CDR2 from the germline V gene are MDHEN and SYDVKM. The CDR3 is CASSLSTWPQHF. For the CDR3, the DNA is TGTGCCAGCAGTTTAAGCACTTGGCCCCAGCATTTT.

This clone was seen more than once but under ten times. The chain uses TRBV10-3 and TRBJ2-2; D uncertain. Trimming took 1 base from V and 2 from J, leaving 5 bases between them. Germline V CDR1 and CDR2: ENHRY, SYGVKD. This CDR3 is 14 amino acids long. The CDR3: CAISEWSNTGELFF. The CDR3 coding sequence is TGTGCCATCAGTGAGTGGTCTAACACCGGGGAGCTGTTTTTT.

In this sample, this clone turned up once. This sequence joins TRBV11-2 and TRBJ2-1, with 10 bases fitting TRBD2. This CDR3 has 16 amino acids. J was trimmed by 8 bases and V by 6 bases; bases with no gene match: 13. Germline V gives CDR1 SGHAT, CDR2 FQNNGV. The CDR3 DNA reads TGTGCCAGCAGTCCCGATTCTAGCGGGAGTGCCCATGAGCAGTTCTTC. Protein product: CASSPDSSGSAHEQFF.

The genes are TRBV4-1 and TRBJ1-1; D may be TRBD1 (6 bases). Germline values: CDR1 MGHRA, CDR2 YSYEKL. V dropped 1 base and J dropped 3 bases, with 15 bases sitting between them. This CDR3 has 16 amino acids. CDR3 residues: CASSQGPGAGDTEAFF. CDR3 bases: TGCGCCAGCAGCCAAGGTCCGGGGGCCGGAGACACTGAAGCTTTCTTT.

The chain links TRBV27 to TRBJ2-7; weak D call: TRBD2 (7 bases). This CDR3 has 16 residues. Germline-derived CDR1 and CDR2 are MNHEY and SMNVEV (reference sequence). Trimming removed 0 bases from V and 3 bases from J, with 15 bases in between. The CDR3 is CASSLSVRGALYEQYF. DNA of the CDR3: TGTGCCAGCAGTTTATCGGTTCGGGGGGCCCTCTACGAGCAGTACTTC.

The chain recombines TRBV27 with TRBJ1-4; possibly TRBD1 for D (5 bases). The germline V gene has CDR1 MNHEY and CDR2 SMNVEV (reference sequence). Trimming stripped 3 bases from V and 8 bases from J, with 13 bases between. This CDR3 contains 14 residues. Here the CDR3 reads CASSFTGSLEKLFF. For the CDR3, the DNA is TGTGCCAGCAGTTTCACAGGTTCTTTGGAAAAACTGTTTTTT.

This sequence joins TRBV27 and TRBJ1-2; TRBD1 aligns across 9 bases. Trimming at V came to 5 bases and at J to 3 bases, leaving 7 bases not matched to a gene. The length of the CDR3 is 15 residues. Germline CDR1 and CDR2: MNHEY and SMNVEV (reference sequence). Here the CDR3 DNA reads TGTGCCAGCAGTACCGCCGGGACAGGGTACTATGGCTACACCTTC. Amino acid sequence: CASSTAGTGYYGYTF.

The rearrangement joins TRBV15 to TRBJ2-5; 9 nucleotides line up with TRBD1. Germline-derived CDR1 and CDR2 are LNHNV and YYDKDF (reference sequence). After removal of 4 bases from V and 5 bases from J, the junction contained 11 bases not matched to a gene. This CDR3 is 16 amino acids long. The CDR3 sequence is CATSKKDRGGWETQYF. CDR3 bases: TGTGCCACCAGCAAGAAAGACAGGGGGGGATGGGAGACCCAGTACTTC. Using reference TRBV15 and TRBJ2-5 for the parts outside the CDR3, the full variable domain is DAMVIQNPRYQVTQFGKPVTLSCSQTLNHNVMYWYQQKSSQAPKLLFHYYDKDFNNEADTPDNFQSRRPNTSFCFLDIRSPGLGDTAMYLCATSKKDRGGWETQYFGPGTRLLVL.

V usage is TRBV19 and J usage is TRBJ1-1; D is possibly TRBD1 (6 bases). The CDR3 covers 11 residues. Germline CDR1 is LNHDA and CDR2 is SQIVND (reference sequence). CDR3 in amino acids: CDPTGTTEAFF. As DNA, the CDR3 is TGTGATCCGACAGGAACCACTGAAGCTTTCTTT.